This T cell receptor beta chain derives from a study of CD8 T cell repertoires and HIV-1 epitope variants (TCRdb year 2020). A note on the overall study: T cells were stimulated in separate culture wells with each of twenty-five peptides representing autologous and known Gag and Nef epitope variants. T cells were enriched with the EasySep Human T Cell Enrichment Kit and co-cultured with equal numbers of autologous T cell-negative cells as antigen-presenting cells. The epitopes tested covered three Gag epitope families plus Nef HW9 and YT9. Cultures ran for about eleven days in IMDM with gentamicin, with half-media changes on days 3 and 7 adding IL-2, IL-7 and IL-15. An aliquot of 1M T cells was set aside as an uncultured baseline condition, separate from the approximately 80 T cell cultures. A total of about 87 T cell cultures were run, with each culture condition done in triplicate except for one peptide, which was done in duplicate. Among the control conditions were a peptide pool of CMV, EBV and flu, the Ebola AY9 epitope serving as a negative control, and a well with no peptide.

Including the terminal cysteine and phenylalanine, the CDR3 comprises 15 residues. Kept here is only the CDR3 DNA, which spans 45 bases and is read in frame from base 1. Relative to germline, V is 5 bases shorter and J is 4 bases shorter, with 18 bases between their ends. CDR1 and CDR2 (SGHTA, FQGTGA) derive from the germline V gene. About this clone: The specificity of this receptor is unknown. No much larger clone exists at a distance of one base, and base qualities are not known.

The EasySep Human CD8+ T Cell Enrichment Kit was used on day 10 to isolate CD8+ T cells from every culture. Study-wide findings and limitations: Roughly 5 clonotypes recognized the Nef KF9 family and one the HW9 family, with no responses to the TAALDMSHF plasma variant. Of the nine antigen-specific TCR beta clonotypes identified, over five appeared cross-reactive for autologous or known escape epitope variants. The assay could identify only TCR beta chains and pointed to proliferation in response to antigen, not to T cell function or cytokine profile.

Sequencing of TCR beta CDR3 regions was done on the immunoSEQ platform at survey depth. The QIAamp DNA micro kit was used to extract genomic DNA from every cultured and uncultured CD8+ T cell population. The authors' pipeline ran thus. Samples with fewer than 5,000 productive reads were excluded, which removed about 6.5% of the roughly 75 HIV peptide-stimulated cultures. Sequences were trimmed to CDR3 by a MANAFEST web app, and nonproductive sequences, CDR3s under 5 amino acids, and sequences not starting with C or ending with F/W were removed. Clonotypes were classified as antigen-specific only if expansion was observed in at least 2 of 3 replicates versus the no-peptide control at FDR 0.01, only within one epitope family. A frequency at least fivefold higher than in wells stimulated with peptides from other epitope families was additionally required for specific clonotypes. TCRdb took over this immuneACCESS table, retaining in-frame rearrangements with V and J assigned. Such tables are incomplete; in checked studies, under half of the missing clones stem from an unresolved V gene, and the remainder is unexplained. V, J and clone size are those of that table, while D and trimming were read from the DNA. The sample has a few thousand clones on record, under 70% of them singletons. About 40% of the sample is in the top ten clones.

The sample comprised cultured CD8+ T cells derived from PBMCs. In this chain, TRBV7-3 is recombined with TRBJ2-7; a confident D gene designation cannot be given. The TCR was taken from a male donor with HIV. The CDR3 is CASSPRPATLYEQYF. DNA sequence: TGTGCCAGCAGCCCCCGCCCGGCTACCCTATACGAGCAGTACTTC. Here the CDR3 is joined to the reference TRBV7-3 and TRBJ2-7 genes, and the full variable domain is: GAGVSQTPSNKVTEKGKYVELRCDPISGHTALYWYRQSLGQGPEFLIYFQGTGAADDSGLPNDRFFAVRPEGSVSTLKIQRTERGDSAVYLCASSPRPATLYEQYFGPGTRLTVT.